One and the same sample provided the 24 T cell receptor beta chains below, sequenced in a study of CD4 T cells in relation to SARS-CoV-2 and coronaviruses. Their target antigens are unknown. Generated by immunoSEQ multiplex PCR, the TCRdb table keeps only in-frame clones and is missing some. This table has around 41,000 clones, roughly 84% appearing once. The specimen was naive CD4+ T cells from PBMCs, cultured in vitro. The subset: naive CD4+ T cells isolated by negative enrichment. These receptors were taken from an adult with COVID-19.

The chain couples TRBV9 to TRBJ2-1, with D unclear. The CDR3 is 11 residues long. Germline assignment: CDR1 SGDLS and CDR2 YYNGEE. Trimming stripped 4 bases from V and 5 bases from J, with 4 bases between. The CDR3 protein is CASSLNNEQFF. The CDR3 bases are TGTGCCAGCAGCCTAAACAATGAGCAGTTCTTC.

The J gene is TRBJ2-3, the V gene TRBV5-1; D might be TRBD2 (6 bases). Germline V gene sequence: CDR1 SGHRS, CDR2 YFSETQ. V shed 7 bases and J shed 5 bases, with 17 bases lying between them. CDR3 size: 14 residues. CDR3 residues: CASSPGTLRDTQYF. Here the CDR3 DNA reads TGCGCCAGCTCCCCAGGGACTTTGAGAGATACGCAGTATTTT.

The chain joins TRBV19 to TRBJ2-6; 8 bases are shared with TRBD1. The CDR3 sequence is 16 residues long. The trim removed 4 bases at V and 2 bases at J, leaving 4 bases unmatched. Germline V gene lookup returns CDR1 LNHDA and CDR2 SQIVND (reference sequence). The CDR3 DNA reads TGTGCCAGTAGTACCTTACAGGGGGCTGGGGCCAACGTCCTGACTTTC. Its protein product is CASSTLQGAGANVLTF.

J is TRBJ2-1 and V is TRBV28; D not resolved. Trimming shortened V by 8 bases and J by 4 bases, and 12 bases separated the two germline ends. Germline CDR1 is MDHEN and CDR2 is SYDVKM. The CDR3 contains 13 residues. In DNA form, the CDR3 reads TGTGCCAGCGTTGCTGGCGGTTACAATGAGCAGTTCTTC. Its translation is CASVAGGYNEQFF.

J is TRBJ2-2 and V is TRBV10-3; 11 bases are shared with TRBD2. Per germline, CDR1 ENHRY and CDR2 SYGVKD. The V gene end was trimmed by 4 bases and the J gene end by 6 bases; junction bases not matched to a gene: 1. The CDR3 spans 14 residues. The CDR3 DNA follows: TGTGCCATCAGTGGGACTAGCGGGTCCGGGGAGCTGTTTTTT. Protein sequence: CAISGTSGSGELFF.

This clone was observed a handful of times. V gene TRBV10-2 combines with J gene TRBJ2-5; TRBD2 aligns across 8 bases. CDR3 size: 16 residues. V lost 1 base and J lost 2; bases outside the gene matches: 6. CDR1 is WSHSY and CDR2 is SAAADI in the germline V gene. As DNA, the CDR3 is TGCGCCAGCAGTGAGTTGTCACTAGCGGAACAAGAGACCCAGTACTTC. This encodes CASSELSLAEQETQYF.

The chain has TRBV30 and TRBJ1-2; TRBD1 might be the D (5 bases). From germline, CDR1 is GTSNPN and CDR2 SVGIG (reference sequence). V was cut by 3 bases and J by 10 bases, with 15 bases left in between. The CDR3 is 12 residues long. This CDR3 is CAWSTGKTSYTF. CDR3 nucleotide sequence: TGTGCCTGGAGCACAGGAAAAACCTCCTACACCTTC. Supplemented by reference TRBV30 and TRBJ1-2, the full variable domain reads SQTIHQWPATLVQPVGSPLSLECTVEGTSNPNLYWYRQAAGRGLQLLFYSVGIGQISSEVPQNLSASRPQDRQFILSSKKLLLSDSGFYLCAWSTGKTSYTFGSGTRLTVV.

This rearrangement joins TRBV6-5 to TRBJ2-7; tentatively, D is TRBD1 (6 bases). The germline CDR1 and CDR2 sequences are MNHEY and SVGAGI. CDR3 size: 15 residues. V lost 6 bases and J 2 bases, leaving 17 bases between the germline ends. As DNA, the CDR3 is TGTGCCAGCAGCTTGTGGACAGCTACGACCTACGAGCAGTACTTC. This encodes CASSLWTATTYEQYF.

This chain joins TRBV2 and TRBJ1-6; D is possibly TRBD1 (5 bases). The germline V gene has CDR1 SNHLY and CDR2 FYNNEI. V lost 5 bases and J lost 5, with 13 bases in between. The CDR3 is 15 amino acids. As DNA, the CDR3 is TGTGCCAGCAGTTTTTATCAGGGCGATAATTCACCCCTCCACTTT. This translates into CASSFYQGDNSPLHF. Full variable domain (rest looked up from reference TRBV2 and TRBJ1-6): EPEVTQTPSHQVTQMGQEVILRCVPISNHLYFYWYRQILGQKVEFLVSFYNNEISEKSEIFDDQFSVERPDGSNFTLKIRSTKLEDSAMYFCASSFYQGDNSPLHFGNGTRLTVT.

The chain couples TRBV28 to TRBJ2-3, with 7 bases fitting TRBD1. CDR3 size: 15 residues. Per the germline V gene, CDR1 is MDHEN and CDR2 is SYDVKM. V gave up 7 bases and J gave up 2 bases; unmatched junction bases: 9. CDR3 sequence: CASTTRGQNTDTQYF. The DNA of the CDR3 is TGTGCCAGCACCACAAGGGGGCAGAACACAGATACGCAGTATTTT. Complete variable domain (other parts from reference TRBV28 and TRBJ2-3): DVKVTQSSRYLVKRTGEKVFLECVQDMDHENMFWYRQDPGLGLRLIYFSYDVKMKEKGDIPEGYSVSREKKERFSLILESASTNQTSMYLCASTTRGQNTDTQYFGPGTRLTVL.

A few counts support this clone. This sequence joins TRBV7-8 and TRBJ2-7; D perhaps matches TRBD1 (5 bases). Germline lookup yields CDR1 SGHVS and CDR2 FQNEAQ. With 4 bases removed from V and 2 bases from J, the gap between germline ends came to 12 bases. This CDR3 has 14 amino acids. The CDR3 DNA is TGTGCCAGCAGCTCTCCAGGGTTGGCCTACGAGCAGTACTTC. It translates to CASSSPGLAYEQYF. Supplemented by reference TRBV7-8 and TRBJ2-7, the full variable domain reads GAGVSQSPRYKVAKRGQDVALRCDPISGHVSLFWYQQALGQGPEFLTYFQNEAQLDKSGLPSDRFFAERPEGSVSTLKIQRTQQEDSAVYLCASSSPGLAYEQYFGPGTRLTVT.

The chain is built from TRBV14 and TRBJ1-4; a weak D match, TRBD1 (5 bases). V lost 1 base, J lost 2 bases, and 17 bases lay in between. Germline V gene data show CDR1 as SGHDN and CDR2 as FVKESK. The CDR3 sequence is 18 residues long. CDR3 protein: CASSQGARGGWTNEKLFF. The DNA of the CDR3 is TGTGCCAGCAGCCAAGGGGCGAGGGGCGGATGGACTAATGAAAAACTGTTTTTT.

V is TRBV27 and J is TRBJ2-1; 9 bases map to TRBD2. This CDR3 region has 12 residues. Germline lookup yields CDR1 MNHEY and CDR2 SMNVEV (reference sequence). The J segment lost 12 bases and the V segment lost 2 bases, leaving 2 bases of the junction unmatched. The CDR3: CASSLGSGGQFF. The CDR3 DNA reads TGTGCCAGCAGTTTAGGTAGCGGGGGGCAGTTCTTC.

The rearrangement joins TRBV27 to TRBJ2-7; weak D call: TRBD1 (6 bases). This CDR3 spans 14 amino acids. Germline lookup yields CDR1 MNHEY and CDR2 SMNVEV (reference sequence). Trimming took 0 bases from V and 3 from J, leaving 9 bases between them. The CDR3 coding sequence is TGTGCCAGCAGTTTATCTTTCAGGGGCTACGAGCAGTACTTC. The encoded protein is CASSLSFRGYEQYF.

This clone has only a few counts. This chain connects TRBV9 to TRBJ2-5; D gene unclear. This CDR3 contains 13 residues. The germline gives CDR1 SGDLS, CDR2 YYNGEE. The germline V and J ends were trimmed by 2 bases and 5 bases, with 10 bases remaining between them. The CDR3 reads CASSVVIGETQYF. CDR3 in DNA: TGTGCCAGCAGCGTGGTAATTGGGGAGACCCAGTACTTC.

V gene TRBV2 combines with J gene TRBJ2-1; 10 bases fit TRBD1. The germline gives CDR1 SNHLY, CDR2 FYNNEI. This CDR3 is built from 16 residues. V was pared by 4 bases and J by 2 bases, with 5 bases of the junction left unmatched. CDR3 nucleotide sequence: TGTGCCAGCAGTGGGGACGACAGGGGGCCCTACAATGAGCAGTTCTTC. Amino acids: CASSGDDRGPYNEQFF.

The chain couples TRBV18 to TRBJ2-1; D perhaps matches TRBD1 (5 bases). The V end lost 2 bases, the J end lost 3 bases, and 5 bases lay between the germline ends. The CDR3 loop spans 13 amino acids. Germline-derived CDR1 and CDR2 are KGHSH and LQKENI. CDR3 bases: TGTGCCAGCTCACCAGACAGCTACAATGAGCAGTTCTTC. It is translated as CASSPDSYNEQFF.

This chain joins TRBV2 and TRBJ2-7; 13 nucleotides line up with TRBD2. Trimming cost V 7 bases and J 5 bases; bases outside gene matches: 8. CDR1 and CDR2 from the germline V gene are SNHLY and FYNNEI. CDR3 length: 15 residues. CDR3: CASTGLAGASDEQYF. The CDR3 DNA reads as TGTGCCAGCACCGGACTAGCGGGAGCGTCCGACGAGCAGTACTTC. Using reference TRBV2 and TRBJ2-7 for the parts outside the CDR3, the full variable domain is EPEVTQTPSHQVTQMGQEVILRCVPISNHLYFYWYRQILGQKVEFLVSFYNNEISEKSEIFDDQFSVERPDGSNFTLKIRSTKLEDSAMYFCASTGLAGASDEQYFGPGTRLTVT.

CDR3 loop: CASLQRRGTRETQYF. The CDR3 DNA follows: TGCGCCAGCCTCCAGAGGCGCGGGACCAGAGAGACCCAGTACTTC. The chain combines TRBV5-1 with TRBJ2-5; the D gene is possibly TRBD2 (6 bases). Trimming left V 7 bases short and J 4 bases short, with 20 bases between. The CDR3 has 15 amino acids. Germline CDR1 reads SGHRS; CDR2 reads YFSETQ.

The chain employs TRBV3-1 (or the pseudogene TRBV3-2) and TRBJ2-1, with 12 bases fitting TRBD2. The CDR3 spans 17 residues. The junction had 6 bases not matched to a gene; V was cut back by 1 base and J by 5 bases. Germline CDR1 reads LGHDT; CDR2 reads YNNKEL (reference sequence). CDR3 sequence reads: CASSQALAGGLHNEQFF. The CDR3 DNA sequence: TGTGCCAGCAGCCAAGCCCTAGCGGGAGGGTTGCACAATGAGCAGTTCTTC.

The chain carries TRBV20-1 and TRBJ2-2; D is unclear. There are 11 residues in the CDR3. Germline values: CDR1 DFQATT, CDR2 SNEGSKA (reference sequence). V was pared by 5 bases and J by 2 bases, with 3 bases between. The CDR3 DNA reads TGCAGTGCTCTAAACACCGGGGAGCTGTTTTTT. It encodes CSALNTGELFF.

CDR3 in DNA: TGTGCCAGCGCCCGAAGTGTGAGCACTGAAGCTTTCTTT. It translates to CASARSVSTEAFF. V and J are TRBV6-5 and TRBJ1-1; no reliable D call. This CDR3 has 13 amino acids. The germline V gene encodes CDR1 MNHEY and CDR2 SVGAGI. V was pared by 8 bases and J by 4 bases, with 14 bases between.

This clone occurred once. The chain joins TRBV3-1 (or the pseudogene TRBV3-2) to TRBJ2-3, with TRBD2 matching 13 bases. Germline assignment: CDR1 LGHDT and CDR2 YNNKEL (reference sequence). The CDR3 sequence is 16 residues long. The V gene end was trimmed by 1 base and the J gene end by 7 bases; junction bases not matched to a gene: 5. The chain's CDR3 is CASSQAGTSGTHTQYF. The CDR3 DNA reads TGTGCCAGCAGCCAAGCCGGGACTAGCGGGACCCATACGCAGTATTTT.

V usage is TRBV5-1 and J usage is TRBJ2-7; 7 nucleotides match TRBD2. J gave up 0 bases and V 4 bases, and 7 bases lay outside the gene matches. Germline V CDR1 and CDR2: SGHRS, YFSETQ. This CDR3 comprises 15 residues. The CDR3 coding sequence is TGCGCCAGCAGCACTCCGGAGCGGGGCTCCTACGAGCAGTACTTC. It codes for CASSTPERGSYEQYF.